This passage covers 14 T cell receptor beta chains from one sample sequenced in a study of CD8+CD57+ T cells in acquired aplastic anemia. Flow cytometry had shown expanded CD8+CD57+ cells in the patients chosen for sequencing. Both TCR beta VDJ combination and CDR3 sequence profiling were carried out. Genomic DNA was the template for this profiling. TCRdb passed the reads through MiXCR, listing each CDR3 protein once. The sample shows approximately 220,000 distinct CDR3 sequences, 47% of them seen only once. The material sequenced was sorted CD4+, CD8+, or CD8+CD57+ T cells (not recorded which) from PBMCs. Receptors originate from a human donor with aplastic anemia.

The gene calls are TRBV2 and TRBJ1-6; TRBD1 might be the D (5 bases). Trimming shortened V by 6 bases and J by 13 bases, and 22 bases separated the two germline ends. Germline assignment: CDR1 SNHLY and CDR2 FYNNEI. The length of the CDR3 is 15 residues. The CDR3 DNA follows: TGTGCCAGCAGCCAGGACATAGGCACTCTTTCCCCCCTCCACTTT. It is translated as CASSQDIGTLSPLHF.

This clonotype was seen ten or more times. This sequence joins TRBV20-1 and TRBJ1-5; D possibly corresponds to TRBD1 (6 bases). Trimming took 0 bases from V and 4 from J, leaving 16 bases between them. The CDR3 sequence is 16 residues long. Germline V gives CDR1 DFQATT, CDR2 SNEGSKA (reference sequence). The CDR3 nucleotides read TGCAGTGCTAGAGATCTTGGGGAGGGGGGTAATCAGCCCCAGCATTTT. This sequence encodes CSARDLGEGGNQPQHF.

This clonotype has just a few counts. The chain employs TRBV7-9 and TRBJ2-1; TRBD1 matches at 7 bases. Germline-derived CDR1 and CDR2 are SEHNR and FQNEAQ (reference sequence). Trimming removed 5 bases from V and 3 bases from J; junction bases left unmatched: 10. CDR3 size: 16 residues. The CDR3 nucleotides are TGTGCCAGCAGCCTAAGGTATGACAGGGACTACAATGAGCAGTTCTTC. This codes for CASSLRYDRDYNEQFF.

The table lists this clonotype with many counts. This chain joins TRBV4-1 and TRBJ1-6; D not resolved. Trimming pared 1 base from V and 4 bases from J, leaving 14 bases between. The CDR3 is made up of 17 amino acids. The V gene's germline CDR1 is MGHRA and CDR2 YSYEKL. The DNA for the CDR3 is TGCGCCAGCAGCCAAGTAAGGGTGGGGTCTTATAATTCACCCCTCCACTTT. It encodes CASSQVRVGSYNSPLHF.

Only a few counts were recorded for this clonotype. V is TRBV5-6 and J is TRBJ2-7, with 11 nucleotides matching TRBD1. V shed 0 bases, J shed 4 bases, and the junction held 6 bases outside the gene matches. CDR3 size: 16 residues. Germline V gene sequence: CDR1 SGHDT, CDR2 YYEEEE. This CDR3 reads CASSLASGTGGYEQYF. The CDR3 bases are TGTGCCAGCAGCTTGGCGTCGGGGACAGGGGGATACGAGCAGTACTTC. The full variable domain, in which reference TRBV5-6 and TRBJ2-7 provide the parts outside the CDR3, is DAGVTQSPTHLIKTRGQQVTLRCSPKSGHDTVSWYQQALGQGPQFIFQYYEEEERQRGNFPDRFSGHQFPNYSSELNVNALLLGDSALYLCASSLASGTGGYEQYFGPGTRLTVT.

Regarding this clonotype: A read error may account for a junction end that differs from germline. This sequence joins TRBV5-1 and TRBJ1-3; possibly TRBD1 for D (5 bases). The CDR3 extends over 16 amino acids. Germline CDR1 SGHRS, CDR2 YFSETQ. CDR3 in amino acids: CASTAGGKNSGNTVYF. The DNA for the CDR3 is TGTGCCAGCACCGCTGGGGGGAAGAACTCTGGAAACACCGTATATTTT.

This clonotype has only one observation. The rearrangement uses TRBV19 and TRBJ1-1, with D uncertain. Trimming cost V 1 base and J 0 bases, with 15 bases left between them. Per the germline V gene, CDR1 is LNHDA and CDR2 is SQIVND (reference sequence). The CDR3 runs to 17 residues. The CDR3: CASSIAGVVDMNTEAFF. As DNA, the CDR3 is TGTGCCAGTAGTATAGCGGGAGTCGTCGACATGAACACTGAAGCTTTCTTT. The full variable domain, completed using reference TRBV19 and TRBJ1-1, is DGGITQSPKYLFRKEGQNVTLSCEQNLNHDAMYWYRQDPGQGLRLIYYSQIVNDFQKGDIAEGYSVSREKKESFPLTVTSAQKNPTAFYLCASSIAGVVDMNTEAFFGQGTRLTVV.

Remarks on this clonotype: It may be a read error: a sequence one base away is much more abundant. The chain carries TRBV6-1 and TRBJ2-3, with 13 bases aligning to TRBD2. Germline CDR1 MNHNS, CDR2 SASEGT. The V gene end was trimmed by 4 bases and the J gene end by 4 bases; junction bases not matched to a gene: 2. The CDR3 is 15 amino acids. In nucleotides, the CDR3 is TGTGCCAGCAGTGTACTAGCGGGGGGGCCAGATACGCAGTATTTT. Encoded protein: CASSVLAGGPDTQYF.

The chain joins TRBV7-9 to TRBJ1-3; 8 nucleotides match TRBD1. Germline trimming cut 5 bases from V and 7 bases from J; bases unmatched to any gene: 7. The germline V gene has CDR1 SEHNR and CDR2 FQNEAQ (reference sequence). The CDR3 runs to 14 residues. The CDR3 spells CASSAGDRTNTIYF. CDR3 coding DNA: TGTGCCAGCAGCGCTGGGGACAGGACGAACACCATATATTTT. Together with reference TRBV7-9 and TRBJ1-3, the CDR3 gives the full variable domain: DTGVSQNPRHKITKRGQNVTFRCDPISEHNRLYWYRQTLGQGPEFLTYFQNEAQLEKSRLLSDRFSAERPKGSFSTLEIQRTEQGDSAMYLCASSAGDRTNTIYFGEGSWLTVV.

This clonotype has a count of ten or more. The chain uses TRBV9 and TRBJ1-1; D remains unclear. Per germline, CDR1 SGDLS and CDR2 YYNGEE. There are 14 residues in the CDR3. Trimming took 0 bases from V and 1 from J, leaving 7 bases between them. The CDR3 DNA reads as TGTGCCAGCAGCGTAGATGGTCCGAACACTGAAGCTTTCTTT. Its protein product is CASSVDGPNTEAFF.

This clonotype appeared a single time. The V and J genes are TRBV25-1 and TRBJ2-6; D is unclear. The germline CDR1 and CDR2 sequences are MGHDK and SYGVNS. V shed 3 bases and J shed 0 bases, with 15 bases lying between them. The CDR3 runs to 18 residues. As DNA, the CDR3 is TGTGCCAGCAGTGACTCGACCGGGCTGTGCTCTGGGGCCAACGTCCTGACTTTC. Residues: CASSDSTGLCSGANVLTF.

The V call is TRBV20-1, the J call TRBJ1-1; 7 nucleotides match TRBD1. Germline-derived CDR1 and CDR2 are DFQATT and SNEGSKA (reference sequence). The CDR3 length is 12 residues. The CDR3 DNA sequence: TGCAGCTCAGGGGGTATGGTCTCTGAAGCTTTCTTT. The encoded protein is CSSGGMVSEAFF.

This clonotype has just one count. The chain is built from TRBV10-3 and TRBJ2-7, with TRBD1 matching 8 bases. CDR1 and CDR2 from the germline V gene are ENHRY and SYGVKD. V trimming: 7 bases; J trimming: 5 bases; junction bases outside the gene matches: 7. The CDR3 covers 13 residues. CDR3 in DNA: TGTGCCATCACCGGACAGGGTGTCCACGAGCAGTACTTC. Its translation is CAITGQGVHEQYF.

The chain recombines TRBV9 with TRBJ2-7, with 7 bases fitting TRBD1. Germline values: CDR1 SGDLS, CDR2 YYNGEE. This CDR3 contains 15 residues. CDR3 sequence (DNA): TGTGCCAGCAGCTCTACCGGGACAGACTCCTACAAGCAGTACGTC. Protein: CASSSTGTDSYKQYV.